This TCR beta chain was retrieved from a study of CD8 T cells in Susac syndrome (dated by TCRdb to the late 2010s). Describing the broader study: Whether CD8+ T cell activation and differentiation in Susac syndrome was antigen driven was tested using repertoire sequencing. The study compared CD8+ T cell repertoire clonality among 12 healthy donors, about 14 Susac syndrome patients and around 16 multiple sclerosis patients.

In regard to this clonotype: Its cognate antigen has yet to be identified. The sample holds no much larger clone one base away, and base qualities are not on file.

Peripheral blood CD8+ and CD4+ T cells from healthy donors, Susac syndrome patients and multiple sclerosis patients were profiled by high-throughput TCR beta sequencing. Multiple sclerosis controls were treatment-naive patients with stable or active relapsing-remitting disease fulfilling revised McDonald criteria. Bulk CD8+ and CD4+ T cells were purified magnetically by negative isolation, whereas CD8+ TEMRA cells were enriched by FACS. Blood was drawn into EDTA tubes, processed within 24 hours, and PBMCs were isolated by density gradient centrifugation. PBMCs intended for TCR sequencing were cryopreserved in liquid nitrogen and thawed later in a water bath at 37 degrees C. A purity of at least 90% was achieved for sorted or isolated CD4+, CD8+ and CD8+ TEMRA cells. Study-level results and caveats: The TCR sequencing and HLA analysis was acknowledged to have included a relatively small number of individuals.

V and J are truncated by 3 bases and 2 bases respectively, leaving an intervening sequence of 15 bases. CDR1 MNHNS and CDR2 SASEGT were looked up in the germline V gene. The CDR3 numbers 16 residues from cysteine through phenylalanine. Solely the CDR3 DNA is kept, with 48 bases framed from the first base. RNA was extracted with the RNeasy kit and roughly 0.5 to 1 ug was reverse transcribed using random hexamers. TCR beta CDR3 regions were amplified with the immunoSEQ multiplex PCR assay covering 54 Vbeta and 13 Jbeta segments. PCR amplification bias was corrected by using a synthetic template baseline for primer optimization and computational correction. The authors processed their data as follows. Reads were assigned to V, D and J genes according to IMGT and analyzed in immunoSEQ Analyzer, with only productive sequences retained. Clonality was computed as one minus Shannon entropy normalized by log2 of the number of productive unique sequences. Public and private clones were assessed among the 100 most prevalent clones of each patient and control. Susac-specific clones were defined as absent from healthy and MS cohorts, over a thousand published viral clones and other ImmuneACCESS disease sequences. Through fastp at Q25 and MiXCR, TCRdb rebuilt clones from the public reads, retaining in-frame beta chains. CDR3 protein sequences are deduplicated, and each keeps its most common genes and DNA. These V and J calls originate from TCRdb's pipeline instead of the authors' own analysis. Here the sample has 130,000 or so distinct CDR3 sequences; over 80% occur a single time. Roughly 0.5% of the sample rests with the top ten.

The receptor was derived from a human donor with multiple sclerosis. Recombination joined TRBV6-1 with TRBJ2-3; 6 matching bases give a weak D call of TRBD2. The sample consisted of CD8+ T cells from PBMCs. CDR3 region: CASSDYDGSYTDTQYF. Read as DNA, the sequence is TGTGCCAGCAGTGATTATGACGGGAGTTACACAGATACGCAGTATTTT.